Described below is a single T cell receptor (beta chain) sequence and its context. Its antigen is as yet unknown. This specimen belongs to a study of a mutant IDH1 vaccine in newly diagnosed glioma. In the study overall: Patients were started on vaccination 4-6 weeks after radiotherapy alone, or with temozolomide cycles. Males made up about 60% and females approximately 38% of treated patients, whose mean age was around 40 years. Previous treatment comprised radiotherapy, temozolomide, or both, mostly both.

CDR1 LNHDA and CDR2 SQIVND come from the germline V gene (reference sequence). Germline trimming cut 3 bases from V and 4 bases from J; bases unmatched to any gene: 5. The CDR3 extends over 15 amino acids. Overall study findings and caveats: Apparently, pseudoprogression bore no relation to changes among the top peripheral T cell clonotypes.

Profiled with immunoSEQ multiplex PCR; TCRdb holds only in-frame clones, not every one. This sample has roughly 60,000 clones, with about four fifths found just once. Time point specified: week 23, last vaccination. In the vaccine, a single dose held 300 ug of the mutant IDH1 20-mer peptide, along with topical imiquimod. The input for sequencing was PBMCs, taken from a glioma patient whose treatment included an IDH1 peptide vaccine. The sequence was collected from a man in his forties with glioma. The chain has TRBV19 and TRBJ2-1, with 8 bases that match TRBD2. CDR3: CASSIGTSVYNEQFF. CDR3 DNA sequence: TGTGCCAGTAGTATCGGGACTAGTGTATACAATGAGCAGTTCTTC.